This T cell receptor beta chain was recovered during a study of CD8+CD57+ T cells in acquired aplastic anemia. Turning to the study itself: 3.2 ug was the average amount of DNA from sorted CD4+ and CD8+ cells.

Worth noting for this clonotype: Its specificity is not known.

Findings of the study overall: Patients and healthy controls showed no significant CD8+ Simpson's diversity difference. Fewer than 35 sequences, all CD8+ CDR3, were shared between patients and controls.

Genomic DNA was employed as the template in profiling TCR beta VDJ and CDR3. From the reads, TCRdb called clonotypes with MiXCR, one entry per CDR3 protein. The sample records a few hundred thousand distinct CDR3 sequences, roughly 82% being singletons. CD8+CD57+ cell expansion had been shown by flow cytometry in patients chosen for sequencing. V gave up 3 bases and J gave up 3 bases, with 2 bases separating them. Germline V gene data show CDR1 as LNHDA and CDR2 as SQIVND (reference sequence). The CDR3 consists of 11 residues. This chain links TRBV19 with TRBJ1-1; D uncertain. The source of this sequence is a human donor with aplastic anemia. The sample was sorted CD4+, CD8+, or CD8+CD57+ T cells (not recorded which) from PBMCs. The CDR3 nucleotides are TGTGCCAGTAGTATTTACACTGAAGCTTTCTTT. Residues: CASSIYTEAFF.